Below are 26 T cell receptor beta chains sequenced from a single sample in a study. MiXCR, run by TCRdb on the RT-PCR reads, gives a single entry per CDR3 protein. In the table there are more than 600,000 distinct CDR3 sequences, 14% of which are singletons. The sample was memory CD4+ T cells from blood. The origin of the receptors is a female donor in good health, serving as a healthy control.

This clonotype has a handful of counts. This rearrangement joins TRBV6-4 to TRBJ1-5, with D unclear. CDR3 length: 15 residues. V lost 1 base and J lost 1, with 8 bases in between. The germline CDR1 and CDR2 sequences are MRHNA and SNTAGT. CDR3 nucleotide sequence: TGTGCCAGCAGTGACTGGTATGGGAGCAATCAGCCCCAGCATTTT. It encodes CASSDWYGSNQPQHF.

The J gene is TRBJ2-3, the V gene TRBV6-6, with 7 bases matching TRBD1. The J segment lost 4 bases and the V segment lost 4 bases, leaving 5 bases of the junction unmatched. The CDR3 spans 14 residues. Per the germline V gene, CDR1 is MNHNY and CDR2 is SVGAGI (reference sequence). The CDR3 here is CASSSNTGADTQYF. Here the CDR3 DNA reads TGTGCCAGCAGTTCCAACACAGGGGCAGATACGCAGTATTTT.

This clonotype was seen a few times. V usage is TRBV10-3 and J usage is TRBJ1-2; a weak D match, TRBD1 (5 bases). The germline V gene has CDR1 ENHRY and CDR2 SYGVKD. This CDR3 is built from 14 residues. Trimming shortened V by 2 bases and J by 4 bases, and 11 bases separated the two germline ends. CDR3 nucleotide sequence: TGTGCCATCAGTGAGGGGGCCAAGTCCTATGGCTACACCTTC. This encodes CAISEGAKSYGYTF.

For this clonotype: One junction end disagrees with the germline gene, perhaps due to a read error. V is TRBV7-2 and J is TRBJ1-2; possibly TRBD1 for D (5 bases). CDR3 length: 13 amino acids. Germline CDR1 SGHTA, CDR2 FQGNSA. CDR3 in amino acids: CASGLGQGYGYTF. CDR3 nucleotide sequence: TGTGCCAGCGGCTTGGGCCAGGGCTATGGCTACACCTTC.

This sequence joins TRBV6-1 and TRBJ1-2; no definite D call. Trimming took off 3 bases at V and 7 bases at J, with 9 bases between the two ends. There are 12 residues in the CDR3. The germline CDR1 and CDR2 sequences are MNHNS and SASEGT. The CDR3 loop reads CASSDRGIGYTF. Here the CDR3 DNA reads TGTGCCAGCAGTGATAGAGGAATTGGCTACACCTTC.

This clonotype was observed many times. V and J are TRBV5-1 and TRBJ2-7, with D possibly being TRBD2 (7 bases). Trimming removed 4 bases at V and 5 bases at J, with 16 bases between. Looked up from germline, CDR1 is SGHRS and CDR2 is YFSETQ. The CDR3 runs 14 residues. The CDR3 spells CASSNGRGADEQYF. The CDR3 region has the DNA TGCGCCAGCAGCAACGGACGGGGGGCGGACGAGCAGTACTTC.

The chain is built from TRBV29-1 and TRBJ1-2; D possibly corresponds to TRBD1 (5 bases). Trimming took 7 bases from V and 3 from J, leaving 9 bases between them. CDR3 size: 11 residues. CDR1 is SQVTM and CDR2 is ANQGSEA in the germline V gene. CDR3 bases: TGCAGCGGAGGGGCAGACTATGGCTACACCTTC. Translating gives CSGGADYGYTF.

In its sample, this clonotype was seen a few times. The genes are TRBV10-3 and TRBJ1-2; 10 bases map to TRBD1. The junction had 6 bases not matched to a gene; V was cut back by 2 bases and J by 3 bases. The CDR3 totals 16 residues. Germline lookup yields CDR1 ENHRY and CDR2 SYGVKD. The CDR3 is CAISETRTGGDYGYTF. The DNA of the CDR3 is TGTGCCATCAGTGAGACCAGGACAGGGGGTGACTATGGCTACACCTTC.

This clonotype was seen many times. The chain uses TRBV27 and TRBJ2-3, with a tentative D call TRBD2 (6 bases). CDR3 length: 16 amino acids. The V gene's germline CDR1 is MNHEY and CDR2 SMNVEV (reference sequence). V dropped 6 bases and J dropped 3 bases, with 19 bases sitting between them. The DNA of the CDR3 is TGTGCCAGCAGAACTCTGTGGGAAAGCGGGACAGATACGCAGTATTTT. It translates to CASRTLWESGTDTQYF.

This chain joins TRBV12-3 or TRBV12-4 and TRBJ2-2, with a tentative D call TRBD2 (6 bases). Trimming removed 7 bases from V and 5 bases from J, with 11 bases in between. The CDR3 consists of 13 residues. The CDR3 sequence is CASNLRETGELFF. CDR3 nucleotides: TGTGCCAGCAACTTACGGGAGACCGGGGAGCTGTTTTTT.

This clonotype was detected a few times. This chain connects TRBV10-3 to TRBJ2-7; 7 positions agree with TRBD2. V was pared by 6 bases and J by 0 bases, with 11 bases of the junction left unmatched. CDR3 length: 16 residues. CDR1 ENHRY and CDR2 SYGVKD come from the germline V gene. The CDR3 sequence is CAISGGTRLVSYEQYF. The CDR3, as DNA: TGTGCCATCAGCGGGGGGACTCGTCTGGTCTCCTACGAGCAGTACTTC.

For the CDR3, the DNA is TGTGCCAGCGGGGGGACAGGTAACAAGCAGTACTTC. Translation: CASGGTGNKQYF. The chain employs TRBV2 and TRBJ2-7; 8 nucleotides match TRBD1. The CDR3 is made up of 12 amino acids. Looked up from germline, CDR1 is SNHLY and CDR2 is FYNNEI. Unmatched junction bases numbered 8, after V lost 8 bases and J lost 8 bases.

The gene calls are TRBV3-1 and TRBJ2-1; the D is unclear. This CDR3 region has 14 residues. The germline gives CDR1 LGHDT, CDR2 YNNKEL (reference sequence). V gave up 4 bases and J gave up 6 bases, with 13 bases separating them. The CDR3 loop is CASSRSGVSNEQFF. The DNA for the CDR3 is TGTGCCAGCAGCCGGAGTGGGGTCTCCAATGAGCAGTTCTTC.

This sequence joins TRBV28 and TRBJ2-7; TRBD2 is a possible D gene (6 bases). Germline V gene data show CDR1 as MDHEN and CDR2 as SYDVKM. Trimming cost V 5 bases and J 2 bases, with 10 bases left between them. The CDR3 loop spans 13 amino acids. In nucleotides, the CDR3 is TGTGCCAGCAGTAATGTAGCGGCCTACGAGCAGTACTTC. Protein product: CASSNVAAYEQYF.

This clonotype was observed at least ten times. This rearrangement joins TRBV10-2 to TRBJ2-7, with 9 bases matching TRBD2. Looked up from germline, CDR1 is WSHSY and CDR2 is SAAADI. Germline trimming cut 10 bases from V and 3 bases from J; bases unmatched to any gene: 10. CDR3 size: 14 residues. The DNA for the CDR3 is TGCGCCACTACTGAGCGGGGGGCGGACTACGAGCAGTACTTC. This sequence encodes CATTERGADYEQYF.

The chain links TRBV7-2 to TRBJ2-7, with D perhaps matching TRBD1 (6 bases). Germline assignment: CDR1 SGHTA and CDR2 FQGNSA. With 7 bases removed from V and 0 bases from J, the gap between germline ends came to 16 bases. CDR3 length equals 15 residues. CDR3 amino acids: CASIGGQMSSYEQYF. For the CDR3, the DNA is TGTGCCAGCATCGGAGGACAGATGAGCTCCTACGAGCAGTACTTC.

The chain joins TRBV6-1 to TRBJ1-2; tentative D call: TRBD1 (5 bases). V was cut by 3 bases and J by 9 bases, with 11 bases left in between. The CDR3 consists of 12 residues. Per the germline V gene, CDR1 is MNHNS and CDR2 is SASEGT. The CDR3 DNA reads as TGTGCCAGCAGTGACAGGGTGACAAGCTACACCTTC. As protein: CASSDRVTSYTF.

At least ten counts were recorded for this clonotype. The chain has TRBV6-2 or TRBV6-3 and TRBJ2-3; possibly TRBD2 for D (6 bases). Germline loops: CDR1 MNHEY, CDR2 SVGEGT. CDR3 size: 12 residues. The ends were cut back, 3 bases at V and 6 bases at J, with 7 bases in the middle. The CDR3 sequence is CASSYRGDTQYF. CDR3 sequence (DNA): TGTGCCAGCAGTTATCGGGGGGATACGCAGTATTTT.

This chain uses TRBV27 with TRBJ1-5; 9 nucleotides align to TRBD1. The CDR3 loop spans 14 amino acids. CDR1 is MNHEY, CDR2 SMNVEV, per germline (reference sequence). Trimming removed 7 bases from V and 6 bases from J; junction bases left unmatched: 7. CDR3 coding DNA: TGTGCCAGCACACAGGGGGCAGGATTTCAGCCCCAGCATTTT. This encodes CASTQGAGFQPQHF.

The chain links TRBV25-1 to TRBJ2-3; maybe TRBD1 (6 bases). In germline, CDR1 is MGHDK, CDR2 SYGVNS. The V end was cut by 2 bases, the J end by 4 bases, with 16 bases between. The CDR3 loop spans 16 amino acids. CDR3 nucleotides: TGTGCCAGCAGTGAAGCGGGCAGGGGATGGGCAGATACGCAGTATTTT. Encoded protein: CASSEAGRGWADTQYF.

V is TRBV7-2 and J is TRBJ2-1; 8 bases match TRBD2. With 5 bases clipped from V and 0 bases from J, the junction kept 6 bases outside the gene matches. Germline loops: CDR1 SGHTA, CDR2 FQGNSA. The CDR3 covers 16 residues. The CDR3 protein is CASSPGGGFSYNEQFF. The DNA for the CDR3 is TGTGCCAGCAGCCCCGGGGGGGGCTTCTCCTACAATGAGCAGTTCTTC.

The sample holds a few counts of this clonotype. The V and J genes are TRBV6-5 and TRBJ2-4; D is unresolved. From germline, CDR1 is MNHEY and CDR2 SVGAGI. This CDR3 spans 17 amino acids. V lost 0 bases and J 0 bases, leaving 12 bases between the germline ends. The CDR3 region has the DNA TGTGCCAGCAGTTACTCTAGCCCCCAACTAGCCAAAAACATTCAGTACTTC. This encodes CASSYSSPQLAKNIQYF.

This clonotype was seen a handful of times. The V call is TRBV7-2, the J call TRBJ1-3; possibly TRBD1 for D (5 bases). CDR3 length: 16 amino acids. Germline V CDR1 and CDR2: SGHTA, FQGNSA. Trimming removed 0 bases from V and 2 bases from J, with 11 bases in between. The CDR3 region is CASSLAPGGAGNTIYF. As DNA, the CDR3 is TGTGCCAGCAGCTTAGCGCCGGGGGGGGCTGGAAACACCATATATTTT.

This clonotype was counted ten times or more. V usage is TRBV20-1 and J usage is TRBJ1-1; 8 nucleotides line up with TRBD1. This CDR3 region has 12 residues. Germline CDR1 and CDR2: DFQATT and SNEGSKA (reference sequence). The J segment lost 1 base and the V segment lost 5 bases, leaving 0 bases of the junction unmatched. The CDR3 region is CSAGQGNTEAFF. Here the CDR3 DNA reads TGCAGTGCTGGACAGGGGAACACTGAAGCTTTCTTT.

The chain uses TRBV28 and TRBJ2-1; TRBD2 agrees at 16 bases. Germline lookup yields CDR1 MDHEN and CDR2 SYDVKM. With 4 bases clipped from V and 12 bases from J, the junction kept 3 bases outside the gene matches. The CDR3 consists of 14 residues. The CDR3 bases are TGTGCCAGCAGTTCGGGACTAGCGGGAGGGGTGCAGTTCTTC. As protein: CASSSGLAGGVQFF. Based on the CDR3 plus reference TRBV28 and TRBJ2-1, the full variable domain is DVKVTQSSRYLVKRTGEKVFLECVQDMDHENMFWYRQDPGLGLRLIYFSYDVKMKEKGDIPEGYSVSREKKERFSLILESASTNQTSMYLCASSSGLAGGVQFFGPGTRLTVL.

This clonotype occurred a few times. V usage is TRBV9 and J usage is TRBJ2-1, with TRBD2 matching 11 bases. CDR1 and CDR2 (germline): SGDLS, YYNGEE. The CDR3 runs to 17 residues. V lost 4 bases to trimming and J lost 4 bases; unmatched junction nucleotides: 10. Here the CDR3 DNA reads TGTGCCAGCAGCCCTACTAGCGGGAGAACACTGTACAATGAGCAGTTCTTC. Encoded protein: CASSPTSGRTLYNEQFF. The whole variable domain, filled in from reference TRBV9 and TRBJ2-1, reads DSGVTQTPKHLITATGQRVTLRCSPRSGDLSVYWYQQSLDQGLQFLIQYYNGEERAKGNILERFSAQQFPDLHSELNLSSLELGDSALYFCASSPTSGRTLYNEQFFGPGTRLTVL.